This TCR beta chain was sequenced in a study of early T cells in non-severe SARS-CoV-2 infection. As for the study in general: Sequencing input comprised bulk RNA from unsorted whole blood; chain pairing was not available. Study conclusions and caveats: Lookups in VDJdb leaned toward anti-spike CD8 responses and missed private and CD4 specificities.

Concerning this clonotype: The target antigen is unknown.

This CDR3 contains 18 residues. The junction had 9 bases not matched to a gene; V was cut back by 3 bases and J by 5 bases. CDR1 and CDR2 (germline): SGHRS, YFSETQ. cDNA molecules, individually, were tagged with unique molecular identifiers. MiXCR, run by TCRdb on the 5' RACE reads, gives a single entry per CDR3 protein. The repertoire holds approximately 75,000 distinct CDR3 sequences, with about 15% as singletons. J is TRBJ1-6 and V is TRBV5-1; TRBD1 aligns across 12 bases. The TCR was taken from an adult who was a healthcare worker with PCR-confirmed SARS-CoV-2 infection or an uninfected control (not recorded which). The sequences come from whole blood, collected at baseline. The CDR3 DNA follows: TGCGCCAGCAGCTCGGGACAGGGGGCATTCGGAGATAATTCACCCCTCCACTTT. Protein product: CASSSGQGAFGDNSPLHF. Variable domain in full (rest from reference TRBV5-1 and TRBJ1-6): KAGVTQTPRYLIKTRGQQVTLSCSPISGHRSVSWYQQTPGQGLQFLFEYFSETQRNKGNFPGRFSGRQFSNSRSEMNVSTLELGDSALYLCASSSGQGAFGDNSPLHFGNGTRLTVT.